This TCR beta chain was obtained from a study of T cell repertoires in ileal Crohn's disease. V trimming: 4 bases; J trimming: 9 bases; junction bases outside the gene matches: 13. The germline CDR1 and CDR2 sequences are SGHRS and YFSETQ. The CDR3 sequence is 17 residues long. The method was immunoSEQ multiplex PCR; TCRdb's version includes in-frame clones alone and lacks a portion of them. Here the sample spans 5,500 to 7,500 clones, over 75% being singletons. This sequence originates from an adult with Crohn's disease. Sequencing was performed on ileal tissue. V and J are TRBV5-1 and TRBJ2-1; 13 bases map to TRBD2. CDR3: CASSLRTSGGGGGEQFF. DNA of the CDR3: TGCGCCAGCAGCCTCAGGACTAGCGGGGGCGGAGGCGGTGAGCAGTTCTTC. The whole variable domain, remainder taken from reference TRBV5-1 and TRBJ2-1, is KAGVTQTPRYLIKTRGQQVTLSCSPISGHRSVSWYQQTPGQGLQFLFEYFSETQRNKGNFPGRFSGRQFSNSRSEMNVSTLELGDSALYLCASSLRTSGGGGGEQFFGPGTRLTVL.